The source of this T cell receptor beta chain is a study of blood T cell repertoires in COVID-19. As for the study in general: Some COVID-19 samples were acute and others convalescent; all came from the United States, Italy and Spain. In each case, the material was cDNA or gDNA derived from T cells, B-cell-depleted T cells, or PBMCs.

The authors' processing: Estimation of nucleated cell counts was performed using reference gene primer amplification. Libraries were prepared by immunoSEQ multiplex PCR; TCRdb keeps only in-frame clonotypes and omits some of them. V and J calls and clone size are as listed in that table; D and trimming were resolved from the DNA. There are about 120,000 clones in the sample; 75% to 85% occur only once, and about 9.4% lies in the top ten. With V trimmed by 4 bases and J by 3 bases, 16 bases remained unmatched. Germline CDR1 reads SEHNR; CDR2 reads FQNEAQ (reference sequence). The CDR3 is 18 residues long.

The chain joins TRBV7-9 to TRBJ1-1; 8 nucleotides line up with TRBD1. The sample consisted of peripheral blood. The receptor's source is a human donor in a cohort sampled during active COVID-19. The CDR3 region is CASSSSRDRMVEDTEAFF. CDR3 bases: TGTGCCAGCAGCTCGAGCCGGGACAGGATGGTTGAGGACACTGAAGCTTTCTTT.